The 2 T cell receptor beta chains presented below share a single source sample, sequenced in a study of blood T cell repertoires in COVID-19. Measured with immunoSEQ multiplex PCR; TCRdb has only the in-frame clones, and not every one. The data show fewer than 450,000 clones, roughly 88% seen once. The specimen was PBMCs or T cells enriched from blood (not recorded which). The source of these receptors is a man aged 18 to 29 who had recovered from COVID-19.

The chain links TRBV7-2 to TRBJ1-6; TRBD1 might be the D (5 bases). The V end was cut by 7 bases, the J end by 8 bases, with 15 bases between. The CDR3 runs 14 residues. Per the germline V gene, CDR1 is SGHTA and CDR2 is FQGNSA. CDR3 residues: CASTVGGYYSPLHF. The CDR3 nucleotides read TGTGCCAGCACGGTGGGGGGGTACTATTCACCCCTCCACTTT.

This sequence joins TRBV21-1 and TRBJ1-1; no check of the table's D call, TRBD1, against the DNA was made. TRBV21-1 is annotated as a pseudogene. CDR3 length: 15 residues. The CDR3: CASSKWTGMNTEAFF. CDR3 DNA: TGTGCCAGCAGCAAGTGGACAGGGATGAACACTGAAGCTTTCTTT.